Listed here is a single T cell receptor beta chain. These data belong to a study of identical twins. The CDR3 spans 14 residues. Germline-derived CDR1 and CDR2 are LGHDT and YNNKEL (reference sequence). J lost 3 bases, V lost 6 bases, and 6 bases had no gene match. TCRdb ran MiXCR on the 5' RACE reads and lists one entry per CDR3 protein. The repertoire has hundreds of thousands of distinct CDR3 sequences, around 20% of them found once; the top ten carry 4% to 4.5%. This sample was shared with a second study, whose subject was T cells expressing NK-cell markers.

The clonotype comes from a woman aged 18 to 35 in good health. The chain recombines TRBV3-1 with TRBJ2-5; 8 nucleotides align to TRBD1. The sequencing input was PBMCs. CDR3 sequence: CASRKRTGKETQYF. As DNA, the CDR3 is TGTGCCAGCAGAAAACGGACAGGGAAAGAGACCCAGTACTTC.